Presented here are 24 T cell receptor beta chains from one specimen sequenced in a study of blood T cell repertoires in COVID-19. This table comes from immunoSEQ multiplex PCR, and its TCRdb copy is limited to in-frame clones, with some not included. The data hold 140,000 to 150,000 clones, with about nine tenths observed a single time. Material for sequencing was peripheral blood. The receptors shown here come from a human donor in a cohort sampled during active COVID-19.

V and J are TRBV7-2 and TRBJ1-5, with TRBD1 identical over 7 bases. The CDR3 totals 13 residues. The germline gives CDR1 SGHTA, CDR2 FQGNSA. V lost 8 bases to trimming and J lost 6 bases; unmatched junction nucleotides: 7. CDR3 sequence (DNA): TGTGCCAGCGGTAAGGGGGCAGGTCAGCCCCAGCATTTT. It specifies CASGKGAGQPQHF.

The chain joins TRBV2 to TRBJ2-3; 8 bases agree with TRBD1. CDR1 and CDR2 from the germline V gene are SNHLY and FYNNEI. Germline trimming cut 8 bases from V and 0 bases from J; bases unmatched to any gene: 1. The CDR3 covers 13 residues. This CDR3 is CASGDRSTDTQYF. The CDR3 nucleotides read TGTGCCAGCGGGGACAGGAGCACAGATACGCAGTATTTT.

The DNA for the CDR3 is TGTGCCAGCAGTCACCGACAGGGAAGAAGGCCTGGGGCCAACGTCCTGACTTTC. Translation: CASSHRQGRRPGANVLTF. The chain recombines TRBV28 with TRBJ2-6, with 7 bases lining up with TRBD1. The CDR3 contains 18 residues. Germline V gene sequence: CDR1 MDHEN, CDR2 SYDVKM. Trimming removed 5 bases from V and 2 bases from J; junction bases left unmatched: 12. Filled out from reference TRBV28 and TRBJ2-6, the complete variable domain reads DVKVTQSSRYLVKRTGEKVFLECVQDMDHENMFWYRQDPGLGLRLIYFSYDVKMKEKGDIPEGYSVSREKKERFSLILESASTNQTSMYLCASSHRQGRRPGANVLTFGAGSRLTVL.

The chain joins TRBV2 to TRBJ2-1, with 10 nucleotides matching TRBD1. V shed 4 bases, J shed 8 bases, and the junction held 5 bases outside the gene matches. The CDR3 loop spans 14 amino acids. The V gene's germline CDR1 is SNHLY and CDR2 FYNNEI. CDR3 DNA sequence: TGTGCCAGCAGTGGGGACAGGGGTCGGGATGAGCAGTTCTTC. Its protein is CASSGDRGRDEQFF.

The chain joins TRBV5-6 to TRBJ1-1, with TRBD1 as a possible D gene (5 bases). The CDR3 is 15 residues long. CDR1 SGHDT and CDR2 YYEEEE come from the germline V gene. Trimming removed 1 base at V and 5 bases at J, with 15 bases between. CDR3: CASSLRRSGGTEAFF. CDR3 nucleotide sequence: TGTGCCAGCAGCTTGAGGAGGTCCGGGGGAACTGAAGCTTTCTTT.

The chain carries TRBV5-6 and TRBJ2-5; possibly TRBD1 for D (6 bases). Germline lookup yields CDR1 SGHDT and CDR2 YYEEEE. The CDR3 length is 17 residues. The germline V and J ends were trimmed by 4 bases and 2 bases, with 21 bases remaining between them. CDR3 in DNA: TGTGCCAGCAGCCCATTGGGCACAGGGCCTAAACAAGAGACCCAGTACTTC. Translation: CASSPLGTGPKQETQYF.

The chain joins TRBV5-4 to TRBJ1-5, with 7 positions matching TRBD1. Losses at the gene ends were 4 bases for V and 4 bases for J; bases not matched to a gene: 2. CDR1 is SGHNT, CDR2 YYREEE, per germline (reference sequence). The CDR3 has 13 residues. CDR3 DNA: TGTGCCAGCAGCATACAGGGGAATCAGCCCCAGCATTTT. It is translated as CASSIQGNQPQHF.

The genes are TRBV19 and TRBJ2-3; 12 bases align to TRBD2. Germline V gene data show CDR1 as LNHDA and CDR2 as SQIVND (reference sequence). The CDR3 spans 12 residues. J was trimmed by 14 bases and V by 7 bases; bases with no gene match: 7. CDR3 sequence reads: CASIGLAGGRYF. CDR3 nucleotide sequence: TGTGCCAGTATAGGCCTAGCGGGGGGGCGGTATTTT.

This clone was observed a single time. V is TRBV6-5 and J is TRBJ2-4; D might be TRBD1 (6 bases). Trimming took 5 bases from V and 9 from J, leaving 17 bases between them. The length of the CDR3 is 14 residues. Germline V gene sequence: CDR1 MNHEY, CDR2 SVGAGI. CDR3 in DNA: TGTGCCAGCAGTAACACAGGGAATCCGCGCATTCAGTACTTC. Encoded protein: CASSNTGNPRIQYF.

In DNA form, the CDR3 reads TGTGCCAGCAGCCCCCGGACTAGTAACTACAATGAGCAGTTCTTC. It is translated as CASSPRTSNYNEQFF. This rearrangement joins TRBV3-1 (or the pseudogene TRBV3-2) to TRBJ2-1, with 7 bases fitting TRBD2. V shed 4 bases, J shed 3 bases, and the junction held 6 bases outside the gene matches. The CDR3 covers 15 residues. The germline CDR1 and CDR2 sequences are LGHDT and YNNKEL (reference sequence).

This clone appeared a single time. The rearrangement links TRBV3-1 (or the pseudogene TRBV3-2) to TRBJ2-3; 12 bases fit TRBD2. This CDR3 spans 18 amino acids. Germline V gene data show CDR1 as LGHDT and CDR2 as YNNKEL (reference sequence). Trimming at V came to 2 bases and at J to 2 bases, leaving 8 bases not matched to a gene. The CDR3 reads CASSQRLAGAAVTDTQYF. The CDR3 bases are TGTGCCAGCAGCCAAAGACTAGCGGGAGCAGCCGTCACAGATACGCAGTATTTT.

This clone was detected only once. The V call is TRBV3-1 (or the pseudogene TRBV3-2), the J call TRBJ2-1; 11 bases are a match to TRBD2. Trimming removed 4 bases from V and 2 bases from J; junction bases left unmatched: 7. This CDR3 is 17 amino acids long. CDR1 is LGHDT, CDR2 YNNKEL, per germline (reference sequence). In DNA, the CDR3 is TGTGCCAGCAGCCCTACGACTAGCGGGATCACCTACAATGAGCAGTTCTTC. Translation: CASSPTTSGITYNEQFF.

V is TRBV7-9 and J is TRBJ2-3, with D possibly TRBD2 on 6 matching bases. Germline lookup yields CDR1 SEHNR and CDR2 FQNEAQ (reference sequence). V shed 5 bases and J shed 2 bases, with 17 bases lying between them. The CDR3 loop spans 16 amino acids. CDR3 coding DNA: TGTGCCAGCAGCCGTGGAATAGCGGTAACCACAGATACGCAGTATTTT. Translated: CASSRGIAVTTDTQYF.

This clone is a singleton in its sample. V gene TRBV7-2 combines with J gene TRBJ2-5; TRBD2 aligns across 16 bases. The trim removed 3 bases at V and 7 bases at J, leaving 5 bases unmatched. The germline V gene has CDR1 SGHTA and CDR2 FQGNSA. This CDR3 comprises 16 residues. CDR3 coding DNA: TGTGCCAGCAGCTTGGGACTAGCGGGGGGGCCGAGGACCCAGTACTTC. It codes for CASSLGLAGGPRTQYF.

V and J are TRBV5-6 and TRBJ2-7; no clear D. Trimming took 2 bases from V and 2 from J, leaving 11 bases between them. Germline CDR1 is SGHDT and CDR2 is YYEEEE. This CDR3 has 14 residues. This CDR3 reads CASSLLSGPYEQYF. Here the CDR3 DNA reads TGTGCCAGCAGCTTACTATCGGGTCCCTACGAGCAGTACTTC.

This chain uses TRBV28 with TRBJ1-2; 7 bases agree with TRBD1. The trim removed 5 bases at V and 1 base at J, leaving 7 bases unmatched. Germline V CDR1 and CDR2: MDHEN, SYDVKM. This CDR3 has 15 residues. The DNA of the CDR3 is TGTGCCAGCAGTCCCCGACAGGGCCTTAACTATGGCTACACCTTC. It encodes CASSPRQGLNYGYTF.

The rearrangement links TRBV19 to TRBJ2-2; weak D call: TRBD2 (6 bases). Deletions cut 3 bases from V and 5 bases from J, with 16 bases between. There are 16 residues in the CDR3. Germline-derived CDR1 and CDR2 are LNHDA and SQIVND (reference sequence). CDR3 DNA sequence: TGTGCCAGTAGTATCGGGTCGGCAGGGAGGACCGGGGAGCTGTTTTTT. Its protein product is CASSIGSAGRTGELFF.

This clone has a single count. CDR3 protein: CASSLGGGGTEAFF. The DNA for the CDR3 is TGTGCCAGCAGTTTAGGGGGCGGTGGCACTGAAGCTTTCTTT. The chain joins TRBV27 to TRBJ1-1; tentative D call: TRBD1 (6 bases). Germline-derived CDR1 and CDR2 are MNHEY and SMNVEV (reference sequence). The CDR3 extends over 14 amino acids. Trimming took 2 bases from V and 4 from J, leaving 11 bases between them.

This chain links TRBV30 with TRBJ2-2; 8 nucleotides agree with TRBD1. From germline, CDR1 is GTSNPN and CDR2 SVGIG (reference sequence). J lost 5 bases, V lost 3 bases, and 5 bases had no gene match. The CDR3 contains 14 residues. The CDR3 coding sequence is TGTGCCTGGAGGGACAGGGTGGGGACCGGGGAGCTGTTTTTT. It specifies CAWRDRVGTGELFF.

This chain links TRBV4-1 with TRBJ1-1; D remains ambiguous. The CDR3 consists of 13 residues. V lost 1 base and J 4 bases, leaving 7 bases between the germline ends. Germline lookup yields CDR1 MGHRA and CDR2 YSYEKL. The CDR3 DNA sequence: TGCGCCAGCAGCCAAGTCGGTACCACTGAAGCTTTCTTT. It translates to CASSQVGTTEAFF.

The count of this clone is one. V is TRBV28 and J is TRBJ2-1; D gene uncertain. The CDR3 extends over 11 amino acids. The V gene lost 4 bases and the J gene lost 8 bases, with 6 bases spanning the gap. Per the germline V gene, CDR1 is MDHEN and CDR2 is SYDVKM. Here the CDR3 DNA reads TGTGCCAGCAGTTCAACGGATGAGCAGTTCTTC. It yields the protein CASSSTDEQFF.

This clone has a handful of counts. The rearrangement uses TRBV9 and TRBJ2-1; D ambiguous. Trimming took 4 bases from V and 4 from J, leaving 12 bases between them. The germline gives CDR1 SGDLS, CDR2 YYNGEE. The CDR3 has 14 residues. This chain's CDR3 is CASSSRLEYNEQFF. CDR3 DNA: TGTGCCAGCAGCTCAAGACTGGAATACAATGAGCAGTTCTTC.

This chain connects TRBV28 to TRBJ2-7; 15 bases are shared with TRBD2. This CDR3 comprises 17 residues. Unmatched junction bases numbered 6, after V lost 5 bases and J lost 1 base. Germline CDR1 and CDR2: MDHEN and SYDVKM. The chain's CDR3 is CASSHGLAGGRSYEQYF. CDR3 nucleotides: TGTGCCAGCAGTCACGGACTAGCGGGAGGGAGGTCCTACGAGCAGTACTTC.

The chain employs TRBV14 and TRBJ2-5; the match to TRBD1 covers 10 bases. The V gene end was trimmed by 1 base and the J gene end by 5 bases; junction bases not matched to a gene: 4. In germline, CDR1 is SGHDN, CDR2 FVKESK. The CDR3 contains 15 residues. The CDR3 region has the DNA TGTGCCAGCAGCCAAGGACAGGGGGCGGGTGAGACCCAGTACTTC. This encodes CASSQGQGAGETQYF.